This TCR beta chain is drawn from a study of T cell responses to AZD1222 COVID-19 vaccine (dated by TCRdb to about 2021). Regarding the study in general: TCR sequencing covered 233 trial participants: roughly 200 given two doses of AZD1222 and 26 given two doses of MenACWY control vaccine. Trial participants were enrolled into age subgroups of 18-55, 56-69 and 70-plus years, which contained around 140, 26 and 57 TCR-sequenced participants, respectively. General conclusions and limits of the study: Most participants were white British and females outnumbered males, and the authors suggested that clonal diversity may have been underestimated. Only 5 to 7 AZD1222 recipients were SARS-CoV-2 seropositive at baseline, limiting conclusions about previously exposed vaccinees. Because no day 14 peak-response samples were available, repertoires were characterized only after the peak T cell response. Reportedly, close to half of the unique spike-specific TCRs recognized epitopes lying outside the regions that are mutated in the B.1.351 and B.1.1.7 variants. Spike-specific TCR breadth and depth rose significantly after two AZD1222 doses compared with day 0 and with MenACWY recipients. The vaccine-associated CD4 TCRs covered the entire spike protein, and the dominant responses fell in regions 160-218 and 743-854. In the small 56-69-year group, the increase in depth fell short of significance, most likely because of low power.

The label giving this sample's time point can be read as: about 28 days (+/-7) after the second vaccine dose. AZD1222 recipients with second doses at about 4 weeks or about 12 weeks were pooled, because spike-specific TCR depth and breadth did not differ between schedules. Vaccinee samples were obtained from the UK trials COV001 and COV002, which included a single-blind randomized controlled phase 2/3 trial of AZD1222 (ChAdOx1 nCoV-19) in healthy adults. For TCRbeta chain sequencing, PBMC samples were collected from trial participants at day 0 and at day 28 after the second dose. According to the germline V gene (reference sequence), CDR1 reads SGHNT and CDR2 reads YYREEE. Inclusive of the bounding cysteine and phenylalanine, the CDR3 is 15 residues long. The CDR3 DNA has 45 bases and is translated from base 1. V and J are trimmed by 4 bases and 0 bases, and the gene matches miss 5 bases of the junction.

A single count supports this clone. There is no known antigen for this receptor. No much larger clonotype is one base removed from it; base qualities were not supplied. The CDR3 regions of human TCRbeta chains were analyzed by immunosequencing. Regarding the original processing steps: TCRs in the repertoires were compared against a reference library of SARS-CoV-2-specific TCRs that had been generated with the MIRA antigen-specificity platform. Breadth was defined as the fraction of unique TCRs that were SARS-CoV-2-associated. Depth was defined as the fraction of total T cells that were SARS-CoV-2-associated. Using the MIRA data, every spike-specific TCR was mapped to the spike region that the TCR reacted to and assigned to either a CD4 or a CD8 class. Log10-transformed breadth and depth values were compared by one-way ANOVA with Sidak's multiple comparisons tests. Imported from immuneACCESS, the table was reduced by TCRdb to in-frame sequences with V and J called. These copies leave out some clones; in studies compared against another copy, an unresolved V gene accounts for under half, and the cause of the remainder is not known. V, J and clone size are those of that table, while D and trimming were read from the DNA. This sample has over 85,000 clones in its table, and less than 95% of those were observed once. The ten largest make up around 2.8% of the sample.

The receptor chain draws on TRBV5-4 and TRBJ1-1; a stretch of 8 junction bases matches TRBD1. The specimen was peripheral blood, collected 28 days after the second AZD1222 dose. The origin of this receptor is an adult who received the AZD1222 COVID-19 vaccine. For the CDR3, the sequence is CASSLGQGMNTEAFF. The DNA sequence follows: TGTGCCAGCAGCCTAGGACAGGGTATGAACACTGAAGCTTTCTTT.